This T cell receptor beta chain was captured by sequencing in a study of T-cell reconstitution after alpha-beta-depleted transplantation in children. Preparing the TCRbeta library involved the use of unique molecular identifiers. TCRdb itself ran the PCR reads through MiXCR, one entry per CDR3 protein. The sample carries around 600,000 distinct CDR3 sequences, 16% recorded once. The CDR3 totals 14 residues. V was pared by 2 bases and J by 4 bases, with 3 bases of the junction left unmatched. Germline CDR1 and CDR2: SSHAT and FNYEAQ (reference sequence). This clonotype was observed at least ten times. This rearrangement joins TRBV7-7 to TRBJ2-5, with TRBD1 matching 8 bases. The clonotype originates from a human donor who donated a stem cell graft to a child with acute myeloid leukemia. Sample: PBMCs from the stem cell graft donor, taken from the stem cell graft. The CDR3 is CASSLLGQGETQYF. CDR3 coding DNA: TGTGCCAGCAGCTTACTCGGACAGGGAGAGACCCAGTACTTC.